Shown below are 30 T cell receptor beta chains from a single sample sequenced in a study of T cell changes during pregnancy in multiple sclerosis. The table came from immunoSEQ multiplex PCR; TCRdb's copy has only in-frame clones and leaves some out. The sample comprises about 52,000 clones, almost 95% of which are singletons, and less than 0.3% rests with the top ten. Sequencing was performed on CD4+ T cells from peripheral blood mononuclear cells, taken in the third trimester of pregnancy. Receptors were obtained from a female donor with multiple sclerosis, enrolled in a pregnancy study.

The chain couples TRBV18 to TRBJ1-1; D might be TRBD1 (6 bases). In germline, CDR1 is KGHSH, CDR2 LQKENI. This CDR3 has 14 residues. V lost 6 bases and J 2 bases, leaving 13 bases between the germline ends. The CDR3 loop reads CASSQKQGNTEAFF. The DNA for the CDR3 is TGTGCCAGCTCCCAAAAACAGGGAAACACTGAAGCTTTCTTT.

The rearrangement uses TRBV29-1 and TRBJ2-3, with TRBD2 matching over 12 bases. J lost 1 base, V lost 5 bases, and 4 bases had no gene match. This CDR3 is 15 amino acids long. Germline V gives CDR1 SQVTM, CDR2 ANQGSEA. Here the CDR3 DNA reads TGCAGCGTTTCTAGCGGGGGGGCCGGCACAGATACGCAGTATTTT. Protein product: CSVSSGGAGTDTQYF.

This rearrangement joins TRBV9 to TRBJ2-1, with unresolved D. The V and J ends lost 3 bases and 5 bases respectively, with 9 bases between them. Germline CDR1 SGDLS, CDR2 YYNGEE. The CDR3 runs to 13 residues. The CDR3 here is CASSALVNNEQFF. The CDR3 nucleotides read TGTGCCAGCAGCGCCCTCGTTAACAATGAGCAGTTCTTC.

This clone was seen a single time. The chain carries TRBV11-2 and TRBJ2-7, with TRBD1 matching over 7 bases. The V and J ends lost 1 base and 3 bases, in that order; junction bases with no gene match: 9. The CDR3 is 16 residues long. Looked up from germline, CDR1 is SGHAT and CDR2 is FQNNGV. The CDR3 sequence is CASSLVGQQSVYEQYF. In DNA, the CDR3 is TGTGCCAGCAGCTTAGTGGGACAGCAATCCGTCTACGAGCAGTACTTC.

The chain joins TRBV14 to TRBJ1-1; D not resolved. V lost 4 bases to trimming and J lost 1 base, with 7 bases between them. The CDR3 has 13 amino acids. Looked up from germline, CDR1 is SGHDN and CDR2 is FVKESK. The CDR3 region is CASSLTRNTEAFF. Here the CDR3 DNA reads TGTGCCAGCAGCCTCACCAGGAACACTGAAGCTTTCTTT.

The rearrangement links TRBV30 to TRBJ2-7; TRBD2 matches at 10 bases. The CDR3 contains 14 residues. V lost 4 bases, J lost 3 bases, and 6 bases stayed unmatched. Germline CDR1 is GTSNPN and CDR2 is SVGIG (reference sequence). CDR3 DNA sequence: TGTGCCTGGACCCGGACTAGCGGCTACTACGAGCAGTACTTC. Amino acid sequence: CAWTRTSGYYEQYF.

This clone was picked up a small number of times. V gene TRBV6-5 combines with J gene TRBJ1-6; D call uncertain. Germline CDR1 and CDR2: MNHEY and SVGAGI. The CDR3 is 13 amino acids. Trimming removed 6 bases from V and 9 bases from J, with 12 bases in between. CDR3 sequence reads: CASSAAEGSPLHF. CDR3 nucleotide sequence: TGTGCCAGCAGCGCCGCGGAGGGTTCACCCCTCCACTTT.

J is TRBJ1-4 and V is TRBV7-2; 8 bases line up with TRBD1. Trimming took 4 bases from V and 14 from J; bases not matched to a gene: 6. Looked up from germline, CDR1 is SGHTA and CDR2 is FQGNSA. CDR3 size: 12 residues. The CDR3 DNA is TGTGCCAGCAGCTCGCGGACAGGGATGCTGTTTTTT. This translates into CASSSRTGMLFF.

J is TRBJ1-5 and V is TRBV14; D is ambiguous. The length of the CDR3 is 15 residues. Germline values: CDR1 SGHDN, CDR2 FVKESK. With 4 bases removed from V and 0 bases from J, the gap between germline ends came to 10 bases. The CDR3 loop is CASSLQSDSNQPQHF. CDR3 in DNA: TGTGCCAGCAGCCTCCAGTCCGATAGCAATCAGCCCCAGCATTTT.

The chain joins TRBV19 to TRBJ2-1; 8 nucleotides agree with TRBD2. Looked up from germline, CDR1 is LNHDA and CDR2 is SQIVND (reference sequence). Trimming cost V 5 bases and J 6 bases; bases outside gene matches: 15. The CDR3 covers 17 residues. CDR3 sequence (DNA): TGTGCCAGTAGTCCAGATCCCCTAGGCGGGAGGTTCAATGAGCAGTTCTTC. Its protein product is CASSPDPLGGRFNEQFF.

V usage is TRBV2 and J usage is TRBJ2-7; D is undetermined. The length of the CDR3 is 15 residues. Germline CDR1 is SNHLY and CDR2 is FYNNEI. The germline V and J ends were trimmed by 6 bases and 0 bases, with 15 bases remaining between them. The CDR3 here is CASRVGSINSYEQYF. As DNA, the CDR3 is TGTGCCAGCAGGGTCGGGTCAATCAACTCCTACGAGCAGTACTTC. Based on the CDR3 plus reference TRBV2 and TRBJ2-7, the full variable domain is EPEVTQTPSHQVTQMGQEVILRCVPISNHLYFYWYRQILGQKVEFLVSFYNNEISEKSEIFDDQFSVERPDGSNFTLKIRSTKLEDSAMYFCASRVGSINSYEQYFGPGTRLTVT.

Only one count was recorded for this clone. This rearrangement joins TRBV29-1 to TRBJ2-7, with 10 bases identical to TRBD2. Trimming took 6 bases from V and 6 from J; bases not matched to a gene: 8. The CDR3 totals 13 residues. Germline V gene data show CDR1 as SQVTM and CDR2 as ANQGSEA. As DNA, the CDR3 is TGCAGCGTCCTTCCTAGCGGGGGTCGCGAGCAGTACTTC. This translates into CSVLPSGGREQYF.

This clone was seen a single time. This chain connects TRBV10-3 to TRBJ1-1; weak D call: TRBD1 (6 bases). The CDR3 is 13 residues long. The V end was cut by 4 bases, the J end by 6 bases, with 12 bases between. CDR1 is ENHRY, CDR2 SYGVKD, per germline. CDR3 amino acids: CAISATGSAEAFF. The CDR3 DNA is TGTGCCATCAGTGCGACAGGCTCGGCTGAAGCTTTCTTT.

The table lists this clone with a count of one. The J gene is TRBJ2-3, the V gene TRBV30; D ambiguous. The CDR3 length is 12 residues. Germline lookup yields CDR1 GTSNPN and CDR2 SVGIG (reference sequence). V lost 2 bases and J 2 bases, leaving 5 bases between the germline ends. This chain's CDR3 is CAWSSDTDTQYF. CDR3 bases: TGTGCCTGGAGTAGCGACACAGATACGCAGTATTTT. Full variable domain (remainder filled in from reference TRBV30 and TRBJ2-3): SQTIHQWPATLVQPVGSPLSLECTVEGTSNPNLYWYRQAAGRGLQLLFYSVGIGQISSEVPQNLSASRPQDRQFILSSKKLLLSDSGFYLCAWSSDTDTQYFGPGTRLTVL.

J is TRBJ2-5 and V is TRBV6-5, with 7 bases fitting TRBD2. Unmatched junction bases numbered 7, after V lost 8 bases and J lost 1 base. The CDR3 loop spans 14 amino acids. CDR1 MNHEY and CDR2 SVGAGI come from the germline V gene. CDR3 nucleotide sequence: TGTGCCAGCGCCCAAGGGAGGGTCCAAGAGACCCAGTACTTC. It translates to CASAQGRVQETQYF.

CDR3 in amino acids: CASSYRGDTQYF. CDR3 bases: TGTGCCAGCAGCTACAGGGGGGATACGCAGTATTTT. V and J are TRBV7-9 and TRBJ2-3, with TRBD1 matching 8 bases. This CDR3 has 12 amino acids. Trimming at V came to 4 bases and at J to 6 bases, leaving 0 bases not matched to a gene. CDR1 and CDR2 (germline): SEHNR, FQNEAQ (reference sequence).

The CDR3 is CASSLAGFEETQYF. CDR3 nucleotides: TGTGCCAGCAGCTTGGCGGGGTTTGAAGAGACCCAGTACTTC. The rearrangement uses TRBV5-4 and TRBJ2-5, with D maybe TRBD2 (5 bases). Germline V gene data show CDR1 as SGHNT and CDR2 as YYREEE (reference sequence). Trimming removed 0 bases at V and 3 bases at J, with 9 bases between. This CDR3 has 14 residues.

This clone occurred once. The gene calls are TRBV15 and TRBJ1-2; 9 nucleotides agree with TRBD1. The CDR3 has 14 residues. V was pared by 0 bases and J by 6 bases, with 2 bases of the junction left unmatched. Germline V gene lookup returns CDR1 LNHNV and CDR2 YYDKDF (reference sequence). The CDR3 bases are TGTGCCACCAGCAGAGAGGACAGGGGACATGGCTACACCTTC. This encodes CATSREDRGHGYTF.

CDR3 loop: CASSKSPGDGELFF. Here the CDR3 DNA reads TGTGCCAGTAGTAAATCCCCGGGGGACGGGGAGCTGTTTTTT. The chain combines TRBV19 with TRBJ2-2; D perhaps matches TRBD2 (6 bases). CDR3 length equals 14 residues. V gave up 4 bases and J gave up 7 bases, with 13 bases separating them. Per germline, CDR1 LNHDA and CDR2 SQIVND (reference sequence).

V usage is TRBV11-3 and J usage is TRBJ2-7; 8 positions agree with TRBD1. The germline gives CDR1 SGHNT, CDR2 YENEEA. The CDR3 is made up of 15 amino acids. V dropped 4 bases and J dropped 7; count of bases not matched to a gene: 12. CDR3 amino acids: CASSSRNQGAGEQYF. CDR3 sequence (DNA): TGTGCCAGCAGCTCTCGGAACCAGGGGGCTGGGGAGCAGTACTTC.

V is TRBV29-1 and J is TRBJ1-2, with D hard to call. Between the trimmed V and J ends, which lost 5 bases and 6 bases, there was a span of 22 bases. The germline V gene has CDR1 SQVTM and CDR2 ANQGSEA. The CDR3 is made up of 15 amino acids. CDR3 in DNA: TGCAGCGTTCTTGGATCCGGGGTGCAGGCTCATGGCTACACCTTC. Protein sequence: CSVLGSGVQAHGYTF.

CDR3 bases: TGTGCCAGCTCCCGAGACTTTAACACTGAAGCTTTCTTT. This gives the protein CASSRDFNTEAFF. This chain uses TRBV18 with TRBJ1-1; no definite D call. CDR1 and CDR2 from the germline V gene are KGHSH and LQKENI. V was shortened by 6 bases and J by 2 bases, with 10 bases between the two germline ends. The length of the CDR3 is 13 residues.

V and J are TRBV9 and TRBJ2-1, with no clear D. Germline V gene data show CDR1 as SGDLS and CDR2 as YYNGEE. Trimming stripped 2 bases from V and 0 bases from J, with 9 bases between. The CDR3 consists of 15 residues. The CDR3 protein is CASSVDSSSYNEQFF. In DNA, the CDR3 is TGTGCCAGCAGCGTCGACTCGAGCTCCTACAATGAGCAGTTCTTC.

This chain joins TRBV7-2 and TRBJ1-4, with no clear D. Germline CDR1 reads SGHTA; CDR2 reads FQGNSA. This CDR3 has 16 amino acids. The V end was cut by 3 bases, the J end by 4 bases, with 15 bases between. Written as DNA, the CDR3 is TGTGCCAGCAGCTTTAGTACAAGCAACTATAATGAAAAACTGTTTTTT. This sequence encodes CASSFSTSNYNEKLFF.

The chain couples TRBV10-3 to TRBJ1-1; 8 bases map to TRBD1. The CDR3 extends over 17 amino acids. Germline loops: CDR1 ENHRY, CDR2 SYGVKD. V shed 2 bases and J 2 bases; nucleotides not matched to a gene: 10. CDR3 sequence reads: CAISEPMTGAPNTEAFF. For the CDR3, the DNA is TGTGCCATCAGTGAGCCGATGACAGGGGCGCCCAACACTGAAGCTTTCTTT.

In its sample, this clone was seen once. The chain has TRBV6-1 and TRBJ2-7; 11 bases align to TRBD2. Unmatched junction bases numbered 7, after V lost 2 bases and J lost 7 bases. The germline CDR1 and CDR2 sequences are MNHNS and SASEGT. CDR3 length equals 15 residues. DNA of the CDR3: TGTGCCAGCAGTGAACTAGCGGGAGGTACGGGAGAGCAGTACTTC. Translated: CASSELAGGTGEQYF.

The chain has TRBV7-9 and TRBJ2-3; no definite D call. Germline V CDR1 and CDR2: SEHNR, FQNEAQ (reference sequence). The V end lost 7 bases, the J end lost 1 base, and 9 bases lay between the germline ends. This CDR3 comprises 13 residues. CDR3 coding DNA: TGTGCCAGCAACCCCTCGGGCACAGATACGCAGTATTTT. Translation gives CASNPSGTDTQYF.

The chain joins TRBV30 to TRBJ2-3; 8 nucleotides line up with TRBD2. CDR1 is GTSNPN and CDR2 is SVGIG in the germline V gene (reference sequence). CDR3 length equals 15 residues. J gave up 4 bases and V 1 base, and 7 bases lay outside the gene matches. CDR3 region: CAWSETSVEADTQYF. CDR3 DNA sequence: TGTGCCTGGAGTGAGACTAGCGTTGAAGCAGATACGCAGTATTTT.

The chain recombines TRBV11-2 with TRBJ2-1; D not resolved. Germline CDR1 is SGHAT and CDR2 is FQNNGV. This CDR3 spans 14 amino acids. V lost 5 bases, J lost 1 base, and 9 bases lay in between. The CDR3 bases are TGTGCCAGCAGCCTCGAGCTTTCCTACAATGAGCAGTTCTTC. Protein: CASSLELSYNEQFF.

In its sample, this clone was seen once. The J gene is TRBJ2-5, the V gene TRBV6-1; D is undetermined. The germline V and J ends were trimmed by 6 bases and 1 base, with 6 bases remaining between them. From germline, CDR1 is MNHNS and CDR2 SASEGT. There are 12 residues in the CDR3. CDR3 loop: CASSFGQETQYF. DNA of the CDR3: TGTGCCAGCAGCTTCGGCCAAGAGACCCAGTACTTC.